Sequencing of this TCR beta chain was carried out in a study of T cells of healthy individuals. MiXCR, run by TCRdb on the 5' RACE reads, gives a single entry per CDR3 protein. Of about 60,000 distinct CDR3 sequences listed, about 16% are singletons. The V end was cut by 6 bases, the J end by 4 bases, with 16 bases between. The CDR3 covers 15 residues. The clonotype was recovered from a human donor in good health. The rearrangement links TRBV12-3 or TRBV12-4 to TRBJ1-3, with D perhaps matching TRBD1 (5 bases). CDR3 sequence (DNA): TGTGCCAGCAGGCTATTGGGACCGACGGGAAACACCATATATTTT. It specifies CASRLLGPTGNTIYF.